Listed here are 26 T cell receptor beta chains from one sample, sequenced in a study of blood T cell repertoires in COVID-19 (dated by TCRdb to the early 2020s). Library preparation was by the immunoSEQ multiplex PCR assay. TCRdb holds this immuneACCESS table with in-frame rearrangements only. Some clones are missing; in checked studies, unresolved V genes explain under half, and the rest has no known cause. This sample is represented by more than 95,000 clones; approximately 80% of them were singletons. Roughly 35% of the sample lies in the top ten. Sequenced: peripheral blood. These receptors were obtained from a man aged 40-49 years with active or convalescent COVID-19.

This chain uses TRBV19 with TRBJ1-5; D not resolved. The CDR3 contains 12 residues. Germline CDR1 is LNHDA and CDR2 is SQIVND (reference sequence). Between the trimmed V and J ends, which lost 5 bases and 6 bases, there was a span of 8 bases. The CDR3 sequence is CASSGRGQPQHF. The CDR3 DNA follows: TGTGCCAGTAGTGGCCGGGGTCAGCCCCAGCATTTT.

The rearrangement uses TRBV7-3 and TRBJ2-7, with D possibly matching TRBD2 (6 bases). This CDR3 comprises 13 residues. V lost 5 bases and J 3 bases, leaving 11 bases between the germline ends. Germline loops: CDR1 SGHTA, CDR2 FQGTGA. The CDR3 region is CASSPGDFYEQYF. DNA for the CDR3: TGTGCCAGCAGCCCCGGGGACTTCTACGAGCAGTACTTC.

The chain carries TRBV5-1 and TRBJ1-2; TRBD1 matches at 9 bases. V was clipped by 4 bases and J by 5 bases; unmatched bases: 15. Germline loops: CDR1 SGHRS, CDR2 YFSETQ. The CDR3 has 17 residues. This CDR3 is CASSQDRGEKMVYGYTF. In DNA, the CDR3 is TGCGCCAGCAGCCAGGACAGGGGAGAGAAGATGGTGTATGGCTACACCTTC.

This chain uses TRBV4-1 with TRBJ2-3; 8 positions match TRBD2. V lost 8 bases and J lost 4; bases outside the gene matches: 14. Germline V gene lookup returns CDR1 MGHRA and CDR2 YSYEKL. The CDR3 consists of 16 residues. The CDR3 DNA sequence: TGCGCCAGCGCCCTCTCGGAAGCGGGAGTATCAGATACGCAGTATTTT. It encodes CASALSEAGVSDTQYF.

The chain couples TRBV11-2 to TRBJ1-5, with TRBD1 matching 7 bases. J was trimmed by 3 bases and V by 1 base; bases with no gene match: 3. The germline V gene has CDR1 SGHAT and CDR2 FQNNGV. This CDR3 has 15 amino acids. CDR3 loop: CASSLGQGSNQPQHF. The CDR3, as DNA: TGTGCCAGCAGCTTAGGACAGGGATCCAATCAGCCCCAGCATTTT. Full variable domain (missing parts from reference TRBV11-2 and TRBJ1-5): EAGVAQSPRYKIIEKRQSVAFWCNPISGHATLYWYQQILGQGPKLLIQFQNNGVVDDSQLPKDRFSAERLKGVDSTLKIQPAKLEDSAVYLCASSLGQGSNQPQHFGDGTRLSIL.

J is TRBJ1-2 and V is TRBV9; 7 bases agree with TRBD1. CDR3 size: 14 residues. V lost 3 bases, J lost 4 bases, and 6 bases stayed unmatched. Germline V CDR1 and CDR2: SGDLS, YYNGEE. This CDR3 is CASSARQGLYGYTF. CDR3 DNA sequence: TGTGCCAGCAGCGCCCGACAGGGCCTCTATGGCTACACCTTC.

J is TRBJ1-5 and V is TRBV7-9; weak D call: TRBD1 (6 bases). The CDR3 loop spans 14 amino acids. Trimming left V 1 base short and J 3 bases short, with 7 bases between. Germline lookup yields CDR1 SEHNR and CDR2 FQNEAQ (reference sequence). This chain's CDR3 is CASSLGGHNQPQHF. DNA of the CDR3: TGTGCCAGCAGCTTAGGGGGGCACAATCAGCCCCAGCATTTT.

This chain links TRBV7-2 with TRBJ2-1; 8 bases match TRBD2. V shed 6 bases, J shed 1 base, and the junction held 5 bases outside the gene matches. This CDR3 contains 15 residues. Germline CDR1 SGHTA, CDR2 FQGNSA. CDR3 loop: CASRITSGSYNEQFF. CDR3 sequence (DNA): TGTGCCAGCAGGATTACTAGCGGTTCCTACAATGAGCAGTTCTTC.

The chain combines TRBV18 with TRBJ2-7; possibly TRBD1 for D (6 bases). Germline-derived CDR1 and CDR2 are KGHSH and LQKENI. This CDR3 spans 12 amino acids. V gave up 3 bases and J gave up 6 bases, with 9 bases separating them. In DNA, the CDR3 is TGTGCCAGCTCACCCTCAGGGGCCGAGCAGTACTTC. Translating gives CASSPSGAEQYF.

The chain carries TRBV19 and TRBJ2-1; 11 bases agree with TRBD2. V was clipped by 7 bases and J by 7 bases; unmatched bases: 9. This CDR3 is 15 amino acids long. Germline-derived CDR1 and CDR2 are LNHDA and SQIVND (reference sequence). CDR3 amino acids: CASTLVAGGRNEQFF. The CDR3 DNA reads TGTGCCAGTACCCTGGTAGCGGGGGGGCGTAATGAGCAGTTCTTC.

The chain recombines TRBV6-5 with TRBJ1-6; 8 bases map to TRBD1. The CDR3 contains 15 residues. V was pared by 2 bases and J by 9 bases, with 6 bases of the junction left unmatched. Germline-derived CDR1 and CDR2 are MNHEY and SVGAGI. The CDR3 sequence is CASSYRDRGTSPLHF. CDR3 sequence (DNA): TGTGCCAGCAGTTACCGCGACAGGGGAACTTCACCCCTCCACTTT.

The chain recombines TRBV19 with TRBJ1-5, with a weak D call TRBD1 (6 bases). The V end was cut by 1 base, the J end by 9 bases, with 19 bases between. Germline CDR1 and CDR2: LNHDA and SQIVND (reference sequence). The CDR3 loop spans 16 amino acids. CDR3 region: CASSIAPTGPSGPQHF. The CDR3 DNA is TGTGCCAGTAGTATAGCCCCGACAGGACCCTCCGGGCCCCAGCATTTT.

About this clone itself: The identical CDR3 is also encoded by other nucleotide sequences in the sample. The chain has TRBV24-1 and TRBJ2-1, with 13 nucleotides matching TRBD2. J was trimmed by 1 base and V by 3 bases; bases with no gene match: 8. CDR3 length equals 19 residues. Germline loops: CDR1 KGHDR, CDR2 SFDVKD. The CDR3 loop reads CATSDRLAGGPLSYNEQFF. CDR3 in DNA: TGTGCCACCAGTGATAGACTAGCGGGAGGACCCTTATCCTACAATGAGCAGTTCTTC.

Remarks on this clone: One end of the junction varies from germline; a read error may be responsible. V usage is TRBV19 and J usage is TRBJ2-1; 9 nucleotides match TRBD1. The germline V gene encodes CDR1 LNHDA and CDR2 SQIVND (reference sequence). The CDR3 consists of 13 residues. CDR3 nucleotides: TGTGCCAGTAGTTCCTATTCCGGGACAGGGTTAATCTTC. Translating gives CASSSYSGTGLIF. Using reference TRBV19 and TRBJ2-1 for the parts outside the CDR3, the full variable domain is DGGITQSPKYLFRKEGQNVTLSCEQNLNHDAMYWYRQDPGQGLRLIYYSQIVNDFQKGDIAEGYSVSREKKESFPLTVTSAQKNPTAFYLCASSSYSGTGLIFGPGTRLTVL.

The rearrangement joins TRBV3-1 (or the pseudogene TRBV3-2) to TRBJ2-7; TRBD2 matches at 10 bases. The CDR3 runs to 19 residues. V was pared by 1 base and J by 5 bases, with 17 bases of the junction left unmatched. Germline V gene data show CDR1 as LGHDT and CDR2 as YNNKEL (reference sequence). CDR3 nucleotide sequence: TGTGCCAGCAGCCAAGCTCAATTCCTAGCGGGAGCCCCAAAAAACGAGCAGTACTTC. It specifies CASSQAQFLAGAPKNEQYF.

The chain is built from TRBV15 and TRBJ2-6; D is perhaps TRBD2 (5 bases). V lost 1 base and J lost 4, with 11 bases in between. Per germline, CDR1 LNHNV and CDR2 YYDKDF (reference sequence). The CDR3 spans 16 residues. CDR3 DNA: TGTGCCACCAGCAGAGTGCGGGCTGCCGGGGCCAACGTCCTGACTTTC. Amino acid sequence: CATSRVRAAGANVLTF.

This chain uses TRBV5-1 with TRBJ1-3; D gene uncertain. The CDR3 runs 15 residues. V lost 0 bases, J lost 5 bases, and 12 bases lay in between. The V gene's germline CDR1 is SGHRS and CDR2 YFSETQ. CDR3 sequence: CASSLGTTLRNTIYF. The DNA for the CDR3 is TGCGCCAGCAGCTTGGGCACCACTCTTCGAAACACCATATATTTT.

The gene calls are TRBV4-1 and TRBJ2-5, with 11 bases matching TRBD2. Per the germline V gene, CDR1 is MGHRA and CDR2 is YSYEKL. The CDR3 runs to 15 residues. Trimming took 3 bases from V and 5 from J; bases not matched to a gene: 5. CDR3 sequence reads: CASSHLLAGGETQYF. CDR3 in DNA: TGCGCCAGCAGCCACCTTCTAGCGGGAGGTGAGACCCAGTACTTC.

The gene calls are TRBV19 and TRBJ1-5; 10 bases are shared with TRBD1. The CDR3 covers 16 residues. Germline trimming cut 5 bases from V and 3 bases from J; bases unmatched to any gene: 7. Germline V gene sequence: CDR1 LNHDA, CDR2 SQIVND (reference sequence). Written as DNA, the CDR3 is TGTGCCAGTAGTGATTGGGACAGGGGCTCCAATCAGCCCCAGCATTTT. Residues: CASSDWDRGSNQPQHF. The full variable domain, completed using reference TRBV19 and TRBJ1-5, is DGGITQSPKYLFRKEGQNVTLSCEQNLNHDAMYWYRQDPGQGLRLIYYSQIVNDFQKGDIAEGYSVSREKKESFPLTVTSAQKNPTAFYLCASSDWDRGSNQPQHFGDGTRLSIL.

The chain has TRBV11-2 and TRBJ1-1; tentatively, D is TRBD1 (6 bases). Germline V lookup: CDR1 SGHAT, CDR2 FQNNGV. V lost 5 bases and J lost 9, with 13 bases in between. This CDR3 is 12 amino acids long. The CDR3 region has the DNA TGTGCCAGCAGCCCTAGGGGGGGGCAAGCTTTCTTT. Protein product: CASSPRGGQAFF. Complete variable domain (other parts from reference TRBV11-2 and TRBJ1-1): EAGVAQSPRYKIIEKRQSVAFWCNPISGHATLYWYQQILGQGPKLLIQFQNNGVVDDSQLPKDRFSAERLKGVDSTLKIQPAKLEDSAVYLCASSPRGGQAFFGQGTRLTVV.

This chain uses TRBV12-5 with TRBJ2-5; D remains unclear. The CDR3 length is 14 residues. V lost 1 base and J lost 2, with 8 bases in between. The V gene's germline CDR1 is LGHNT and CDR2 FRNRAP. The chain's CDR3 is CASGLGHNQETQYF. The CDR3 bases are TGTGCTAGTGGTTTGGGACACAATCAAGAGACCCAGTACTTC.

The chain has TRBV6-6 and TRBJ1-2; the D is unclear. CDR1 and CDR2 from the germline V gene are MNHNY and SVGAGI (reference sequence). Trimming stripped 5 bases from V and 4 bases from J, with 17 bases between. This CDR3 is 15 amino acids long. The CDR3 spells CASSRGEQRGYGYTF. The CDR3 DNA reads TGTGCCAGCAGTCGCGGTGAGCAGCGGGGCTATGGCTACACCTTC.

This chain links TRBV7-9 with TRBJ1-1, with 11 bases that match TRBD1. Trimming cost V 5 bases and J 1 base; bases outside gene matches: 3. The CDR3 contains 15 residues. CDR1 is SEHNR, CDR2 FQNEAQ, per germline (reference sequence). The CDR3 region is CASSPGQGGNTEAFF. CDR3 bases: TGTGCCAGCAGCCCGGGACAGGGGGGGAACACTGAAGCTTTCTTT. Using reference TRBV7-9 and TRBJ1-1 for the parts outside the CDR3, the full variable domain is DTGVSQNPRHKITKRGQNVTFRCDPISEHNRLYWYRQTLGQGPEFLTYFQNEAQLEKSRLLSDRFSAERPKGSFSTLEIQRTEQGDSAMYLCASSPGQGGNTEAFFGQGTRLTVV.

This chain joins TRBV6-5 and TRBJ1-2; 8 bases agree with TRBD1. V lost 5 bases, J lost 8 bases, and 7 bases stayed unmatched. The V gene's germline CDR1 is MNHEY and CDR2 SVGAGI. This CDR3 has 13 residues. DNA of the CDR3: TGTGCCAGCAGTCACCAGGGGGCGGGAGGCTACACCTTC. Translating it yields CASSHQGAGGYTF.

The chain combines TRBV28 with TRBJ1-2; tentatively, D is TRBD1 (5 bases). The CDR3 has 14 amino acids. Trimming shortened V by 5 bases and J by 0 bases, and 10 bases separated the two germline ends. The germline V gene has CDR1 MDHEN and CDR2 SYDVKM. CDR3 in amino acids: CASSRQNSNYGYTF. The CDR3 DNA sequence: TGTGCCAGCAGTCGACAGAACTCTAACTATGGCTACACCTTC.

This sequence joins TRBV6-1 and TRBJ1-2, with 8 bases lining up with TRBD1. Germline V lookup: CDR1 MNHNS, CDR2 SASEGT. The CDR3 has 14 residues. The J segment lost 7 bases and the V segment lost 2 bases, leaving 6 bases of the junction unmatched. The CDR3: CASSETQGALGYTF. The CDR3 DNA is TGTGCCAGCAGTGAAACCCAGGGGGCGCTTGGCTACACCTTC.